This T cell receptor beta chain was captured by sequencing in a study of somatic mutations in T cells in chronic GVHD (dated by TCRdb to about 2020). Trimming leaves V shorter by 6 bases and J shorter by 6 bases, with the junction holding 7 bases beyond the gene matches. There are 13 amino acids in the CDR3, from cysteine to phenylalanine inclusive. Of the read, only the CDR3 DNA is kept; its 39 bases are in frame from base 1. CDR1 SGHAT and CDR2 FQDESV are derived from the germline V gene (reference sequence). Genomic DNA was isolated and then used for the TCRbeta deep sequencing. The immunoSEQ assay, provided as a commercial service, was used for both TCRbeta CDR3 sequencing and the initial data processing. In the original analysis: IMGT was used to annotate V, D, J genes, while reads were demultiplexed, adapter and primer sequences were stripped out, and similar clones were merged through frequency-ratio clustering. TCRdb took this table from immuneACCESS and kept in-frame rearrangements with V and J called. Such tables lack part of the clones; where checked against another copy, unresolved V genes explain under half of the gap, and the rest is unexplained. The DNA gave D and trimming, while V, J and clone size come from that table. The sample profile shows approximately 2,000 clones; about 63% of them were found once. Approximately 63% of the sample rests with the top ten.

The sample holds a few counts of this clone. The antigen this receptor binds is unknown. No much larger clonotype is one base removed from it; base qualities were not supplied. For sorting, staining was done with anti-CD3, anti-CD4, anti-CD8 and a Vbeta20 antibody from the IOTest Beta Mark kit on a FACSAria III, reaching purity above 97%. Peripheral blood was collected in sodium heparin tubes and mononuclear cells were isolated by Ficoll-Paque PLUS density gradient centrifugation. Before TCRbeta deep sequencing, the CD4+ Vbeta20+, CD4+ Vbeta20-, and CD8+ T cell fractions were FACS-sorted. The sequence came from a male patient in his fifties with chronic graft-versus-host disease. The graft donor may be the source of some T cells after a transplant. The chain uses TRBV11-1 and TRBJ2-7, with 8 bases matching TRBD2. Sequencing input: CD8+ T cells from blood. The DNA sequence follows: TGTGCCAGCAGTCAGGGACTAGATGTCGAGCAGTACTTC. It translates to CASSQGLDVEQYF. The CDR3 plus the reference TRBV11-1 and TRBJ2-7 genes for the other parts give the full variable domain: EAEVAQSPRYKITEKSQAVAFWCDPISGHATLYWYRQILGQGPELLVQFQDESVVDDSQLPKDRFSAERLKGVDSTLKIQPAELGDSAMYLCASSQGLDVEQYFGPGTRLTVT.